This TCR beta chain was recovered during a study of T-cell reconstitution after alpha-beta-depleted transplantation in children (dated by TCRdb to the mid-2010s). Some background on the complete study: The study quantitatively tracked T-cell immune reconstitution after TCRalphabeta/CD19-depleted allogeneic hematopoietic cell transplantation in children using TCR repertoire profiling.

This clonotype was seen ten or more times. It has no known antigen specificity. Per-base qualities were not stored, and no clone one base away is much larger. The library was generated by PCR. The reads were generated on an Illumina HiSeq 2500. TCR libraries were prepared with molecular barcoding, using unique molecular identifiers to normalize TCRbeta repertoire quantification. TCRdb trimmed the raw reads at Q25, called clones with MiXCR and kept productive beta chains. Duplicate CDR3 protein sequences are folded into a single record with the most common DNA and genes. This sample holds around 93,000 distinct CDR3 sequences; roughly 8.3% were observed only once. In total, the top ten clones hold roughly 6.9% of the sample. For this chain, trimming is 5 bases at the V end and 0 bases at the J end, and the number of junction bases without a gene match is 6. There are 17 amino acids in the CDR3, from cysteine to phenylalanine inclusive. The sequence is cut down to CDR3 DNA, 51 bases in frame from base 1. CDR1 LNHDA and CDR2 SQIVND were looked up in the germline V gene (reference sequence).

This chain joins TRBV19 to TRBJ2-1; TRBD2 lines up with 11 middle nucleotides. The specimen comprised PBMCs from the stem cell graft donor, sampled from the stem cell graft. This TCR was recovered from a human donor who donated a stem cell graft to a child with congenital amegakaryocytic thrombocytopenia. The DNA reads TGTGCCAGTAGTTGGACTAGCGGGCGCAACTCCTACAATGAGCAGTTCTTC. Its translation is CASSWTSGRNSYNEQFF.